A selection of T cell receptor beta chains follows, all from one sample in a study of CD8 T cells in Susac syndrome. MiXCR was run by TCRdb on the immunoSEQ multiplex PCR reads, yielding one entry per CDR3 protein. The sample lists roughly 200,000 distinct CDR3 sequences, around 95% seen once, with 0.093% in the top ten. Material for sequencing was CD4+ T cells from PBMCs. The receptors originated from a human donor with multiple sclerosis. Both conserved end residues are part of each CDR3. A D gene is named only where the DNA matches it firmly. The size of a clone is reported for some rows only, either as once, few or many, or as a class for expanded clones.

D	V	J	size	DNA	CDR3
TRBD1	TRBV25-1	TRBJ2-2	NA	TGTGCCAGCAGTGACCCCGGGACAGGGTATCCCGGGGAGCTGTTTTTT	CASSDPGTGYPGELFF
NA	TRBV7-2	TRBJ2-7	NA	TGTGCCAGCAGCTTAGATTGGGGTGCGGCATACGAGCAGTACTTC	CASSLDWGAAYEQYF
NA	TRBV5-1	TRBJ2-2	NA	TGCGCCAGCAGCTTGGCTACGAACACCGGGGAGCTGTTTTTT	CASSLATNTGELFF
TRBD1	TRBV20-1	TRBJ2-7	NA	TGCAGTGCTAGGCCAACTGCGGACAGGGGTTTCTCCTACGAGCAGTACTTC	CSARPTADRGFSYEQYF
NA	TRBV27	TRBJ2-3	once	TGTGCCAGCAGTTTAAGGGACTCGCGCTCAGATACGCAGTATTTT	CASSLRDSRSDTQYF
TRBD1	TRBV6-5	TRBJ2-7	NA	TGTGCCAGCAGTTACGGACAGGGCCCCCACGAGCAGTACTTC	CASSYGQGPHEQYF
NA	TRBV5-6	TRBJ1-1	NA	TGTGCCAGCAAACAGTTTGGGACTGAAGCTTTCTTT	CASKQFGTEAFF
NA	TRBV11-1	TRBJ1-1	NA	TGTGCCAGCAGCCGCCTCCTGGGGGGGAAGAACACTGAAGCTTTCTTT	CASSRLLGGKNTEAFF
TRBD1	TRBV29-1	TRBJ1-1	NA	TGCAGCGTTGAAGATCGGACAGGGAGCACTGAAGCTTTCTTT	CSVEDRTGSTEAFF
NA	TRBV9	TRBJ2-7	once	TGTGCCAGCAGCGTACGACAGGAGCCCTACGAGCAGTACTTC	CASSVRQEPYEQYF
TRBD1	TRBV9	TRBJ2-7	NA	TGTGCCAGCAGCGTAGGCTCTCAGGGGACAGGGAGATACGAGCAGTACTTC	CASSVGSQGTGRYEQYF
NA	TRBV5-4	TRBJ1-2	NA	TGTGCCAGCAGCTTGGCCGGGACCTGGAGCTACACCTTC	CASSLAGTWSYTF
NA	TRBV29-1	TRBJ1-2	NA	TGCAGCGTTAGCGGAGCAGGCAACTATGGCTACACCTTC	CSVSGAGNYGYTF
TRBD1	TRBV20-1	TRBJ2-7	NA	TGCAGTGCTAGCCCGGCGACAGGGGGCAACGAGCAGTACTTC	CSASPATGGNEQYF
TRBD1	TRBV20-1	TRBJ2-5	NA	TGCAGTGCTACAGGGACAGTCACCCAAGAGACCCAGTACTTC	CSATGTVTQETQYF
NA	TRBV18	TRBJ2-5	once	TGTGCCAGCTCACCAAAGCTAGAGGAAGAGACCCAGTACTTC	CASSPKLEEETQYF
TRBD1	TRBV29-1	TRBJ2-1	NA	TGCAGCGCCCCGGGACAGGGGGCCTACAATGAGCAGTTCTTC	CSAPGQGAYNEQFF
NA	TRBV2	TRBJ1-5	NA	TGTGCCAGCAGTGACAGGGGAGGGTGGAATCAGCCCCAGCATTTT	CASSDRGGWNQPQHF
TRBD2	TRBV9	TRBJ2-7	NA	TGTGCCAGCAGCCCCGTTACGGGGGGCTACGAGCAGTACTTC	CASSPVTGGYEQYF
NA	TRBV6-2/TRBV6-3	TRBJ1-1	NA	TGTGCCAGCAGTAACGGACCTCGAGCTTTCTTT	CASSNGPRAFF
TRBD2	TRBV14	TRBJ2-1	NA	TGTGCCAGCAGCCAAGATGCGGGGGGGCTTCATGAGCAGTTCTTC	CASSQDAGGLHEQFF
TRBD2	TRBV27	TRBJ2-3	NA	TGTGCCAGCAGAAAGGGACTAGCGGGGGGCCGCCCTAGCACAGATACGCAGTATTTT	CASRKGLAGGRPSTDTQYF
TRBD1	TRBV5-4	TRBJ2-5	NA	TGTGCCAGCAGCCACGCTACCCCGGGACAGGGGCGCGAGACCCAGTACTTC	CASSHATPGQGRETQYF
NA	TRBV12-3/TRBV12-4	TRBJ1-2	NA	TGTGCCAGCAGTTTAGAGGACGGAGGCTACACCTTC	CASSLEDGGYTF
TRBD1	TRBV7-2	TRBJ1-6	NA	TGTGCCAGCAGCTTAGCGTGGACAGGGGGCGACATACGCAATTCACCCCTCCACTTT	CASSLAWTGGDIRNSPLHF
TRBD2	TRBV7-9	TRBJ2-3	NA	TGTGCCAGCAGCTGGATAGCGGGGGGCACAGATACGCAGTATTTT	CASSWIAGGTDTQYF
TRBD2	TRBV29-1	TRBJ2-2	NA	TGCAGCGTTGTTAAGACTTCAATGTCTAGCGGGGGCACCGGGGAGCTGTTTTTT	CSVVKTSMSSGGTGELFF
TRBD1	TRBV29-1	TRBJ1-5	NA	TGCAGCGTTGAGGTCGGACAGGGTCAAAGTCAGCCCCAGCATTTT	CSVEVGQGQSQPQHF
NA	TRBV12-3/TRBV12-4	TRBJ2-1	once	TGTGCCAGCAGCCAGGCCCGGAGCGAGCAGTTCTTC	CASSQARSEQFF
TRBD1	TRBV25-1	TRBJ2-1	once	TGTGCCAGCAGTCCGCCGGGACAGGGTATCCACAATGAGCAGTTCTTC	CASSPPGQGIHNEQFF
NA	TRBV30	TRBJ1-6	NA	TGTGCCCAGAGGGAGGGGAATTCACCCCTCCACTTT	CAQREGNSPLHF